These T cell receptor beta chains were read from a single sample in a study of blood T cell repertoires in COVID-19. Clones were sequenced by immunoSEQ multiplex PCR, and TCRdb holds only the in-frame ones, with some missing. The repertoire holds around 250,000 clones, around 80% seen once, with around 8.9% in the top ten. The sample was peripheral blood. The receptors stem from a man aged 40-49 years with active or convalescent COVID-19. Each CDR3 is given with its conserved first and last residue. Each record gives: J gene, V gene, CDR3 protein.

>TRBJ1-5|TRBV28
CASSFGRNQPQHF
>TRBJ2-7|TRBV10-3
CAISDGQREQYF
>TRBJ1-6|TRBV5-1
CASRVSGEDSPLHF
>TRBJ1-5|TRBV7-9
CASSFEGQGSQHF
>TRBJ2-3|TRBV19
CASSILPSPADTQYF
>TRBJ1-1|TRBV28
CASSLSYEAFF
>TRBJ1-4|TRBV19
CASSRWGFAEKLFF
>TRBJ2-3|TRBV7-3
CASSPTTTDTQYF
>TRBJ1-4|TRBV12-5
CASGLGQQEKLFF
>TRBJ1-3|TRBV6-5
CASRPQGSAGNTIYF
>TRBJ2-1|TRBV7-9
CASSLSEQFF
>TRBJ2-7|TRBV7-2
CASSLEKGTSYEQYF
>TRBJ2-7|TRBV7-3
CASSPQAGVTEQYF
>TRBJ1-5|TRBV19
CASSRGTGPFSNQPQHF
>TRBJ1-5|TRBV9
CASSVATAGTQHF
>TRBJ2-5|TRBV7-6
CASSLGQGETQYF
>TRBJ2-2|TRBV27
CASSLSLAGTSNTGELFF
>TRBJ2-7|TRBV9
CASSATGTGGVEQYF
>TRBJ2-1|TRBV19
CASSIRSGRALGYNEQFF
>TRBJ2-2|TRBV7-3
CASSPLSDSGELFF
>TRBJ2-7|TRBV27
CASSGDPGGLSIYEQYF
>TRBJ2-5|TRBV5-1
CASSLSSGGRETQYF
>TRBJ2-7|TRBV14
CASSQGGTQGAGNEQYF
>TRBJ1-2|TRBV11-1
CASSLPGANYGYTF
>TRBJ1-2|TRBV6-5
CASSYQGQGSGYTF